This entry concerns a single T cell receptor (beta chain). The antigen is not known. Via MiXCR, TCRdb re-called the reads, giving one row per CDR3 protein. The sample contains about 830,000 distinct CDR3 sequences, over 25% of which appear only once. Germline loops: CDR1 MDHEN, CDR2 SYDVKM. V trimming: 6 bases; J trimming: 1 base; junction bases outside the gene matches: 8. CDR3 length: 15 amino acids. This sample is drawn from a study of T cell repertoires in cytomegalovirus infection. Study summary: It was recently identified HLA-C-restricted and well-studied HLA-B-restricted CMV epitopes that the study used. TCR beta signatures that were public indicated CMV infection and matching HLA type. Study-wide results and caveats: HLA-C-restricted CMV-specific TCR beta clonotypes prevailed in the ex vivo response.

The chain combines TRBV28 with TRBJ1-1; 7 nucleotides agree with TRBD1. The origin of this receptor is a human donor in good health (CMV status not recorded). Some clones in this sample may be carry-over from other donors' samples. This specimen consisted of cultured CD8+ T cells from PBMCs, obtained from culture after CMV antigen stimulation. The CDR3 protein is CASSLYRGRNTEAFF. The CDR3 bases are TGTGCCAGCAGCCTATACAGGGGTCGGAACACTGAAGCTTTCTTT.